This TCR beta chain stems from a study of blood T cells in healthy people across ages. Per germline, CDR1 SGHNT and CDR2 YYREEE (reference sequence). V shed 9 bases and J shed 0 bases, with 21 bases lying between them. The CDR3 runs 17 residues. A second about 6 to 12 cycle PCR used barcoded and J-beta primers. TCRdb fed the 5' RACE reads into MiXCR, producing one record per CDR3 protein. The table includes approximately 800,000 distinct CDR3 sequences, 20% to 25% detected once. Broader study findings: More naive CD4+ cells and higher diversity marked long-lived donors relative to aged donors.

Healthy Caucasian individuals from Russia aged about 6 to 90 served as donors. PBMCs numbering at least 6.5 million were isolated per sample. As concerns this clonotype: Its antigen is not identified.

The sample was also reused in another study, on T cells of mothers and their children. From that paper: Researchers put all of the extracted RNA into cDNA synthesis, using about 1.4 ug per 15 ul.

The sequence derives from a boy younger than 18 in good health. Sequenced sample: blood. This rearrangement joins TRBV5-4 to TRBJ2-2; the D is unclear. The CDR3 loop is CATPPKDRFANTGELFF. Written as DNA, the CDR3 is TGTGCCACCCCACCGAAAGATCGGTTCGCGAACACCGGGGAGCTGTTTTTT.